This TCR beta chain comes out of a study of T cell responses to AZD1222 COVID-19 vaccine. Only in-frame clones appear in the TCRdb table, and some are missing; sequencing was by immunoSEQ multiplex PCR. The sample contains tens of thousands of clones, about 90% of which appear only once. Per the germline V gene, CDR1 is SGHTS and CDR2 is YDEGEE. The CDR3 has 17 residues. Trimming stripped 2 bases from V and 10 bases from J, with 25 bases between. The study, taken as a whole, reports: The study identified only five to seven AZD1222 recipients as seropositive at baseline.

For this clone: Its antigen is not identified.

Here the sequenced sample was peripheral blood, taken on day 0 of AZD1222 vaccination. This chain joins TRBV5-8 and TRBJ2-1, with D maybe TRBD2 (7 bases). The TCR was taken from an adult in good health. The CDR3, as DNA: TGTGCCAGCAGCTTATTGGTTGGGAGGGGGAATCTCCCGGAGCAGTTCTTC. Amino acid sequence: CASSLLVGRGNLPEQFF.